Listed here is a single T cell receptor (beta chain). Its antigen is unidentified. The data derive from a study of T cell responses to AZD1222 COVID-19 vaccine. V lost 3 bases and J lost 3, with 12 bases in between. Per the germline V gene, CDR1 is SGDLS and CDR2 is YYNGEE. The CDR3 is made up of 14 amino acids. General study points: Repertoires in all cases were sampled only once the peak T cell response had passed. Baseline seropositivity characterized only six AZD1222 recipients. Donors skewed white British and female; clonal diversity was possibly underestimated. Of spike-specific TCRs, nearly half reportedly target regions left unmutated in variants.

Measured with immunoSEQ multiplex PCR; TCRdb has only the in-frame clones, and not every one. The sample has around 70,000 clones, roughly 90% seen once. The J gene is TRBJ1-2, the V gene TRBV9, with a possible D match to TRBD1 (6 bases). Specimen: peripheral blood, collected on day 0 of AZD1222 vaccination. The TCR was taken from an adult in good health. The CDR3 loop is CASSGGAYDYGYTF. The CDR3 nucleotides read TGTGCCAGCAGCGGGGGGGCCTATGACTATGGCTACACCTTC.